This record looks at one T cell receptor (beta chain) sequence and its context. Which antigen it targets is not known. The input lacks base qualities; no much larger clone sits a single base away. The sample belongs to a study of blood T cell repertoires in COVID-19 (dated by TCRdb to 2018 to 2020). Turning to the overall study: The collaborator samples originated in the United States, Italy and Spain and spanned the acute and convalescent phases of COVID-19. The material from the prospective study consisted of cDNA or gDNA derived from T cells, B-cell-depleted T cells, or PBMCs. Deeply sampled blood TCRbeta repertoires from subjects exposed to, actively infected with, or recovered from COVID-19 were included in the dataset. A freely available public database, intended as a resource for researchers studying the immune response to SARS-CoV-2, is where the repertoires were released. Samples came from the ongoing ImmuneRACE study (first 160 participants) plus 1,254 subjects from 6 global collaborators. Nearly every sample came with metadata listing a de-identified subject ID, COVID-19 status, age in years and sex. HLA class I and class II types, where available, came from metadata supplied by the sample provider rather than from assay-based typing. General study outcomes and caveats: The amount of clinical and demographic metadata varied by source and participant and was provided uncurated.

Whole blood was collected in K2EDTA tubes by collaborating institutions according to the institutions' own protocols. Collaborator samples were shipped for TCRbeta analysis as frozen whole blood, isolated PBMCs, or DNA extracted from either sample type. TCRbeta CDR3 regions were amplified from genomic DNA using the immunoSEQ Assay, a bias-controlled multiplex PCR. On the authors' methods: The number of nucleated cells in each sample was estimated by amplification of reference gene primers within the assay. Sequence reads were collapsed and filtered to measure the absolute abundance of every unique TCRbeta CDR3 rearrangement. For each sample, productive Simpson clonality was calculated as the square root of Simpson's diversity index across productive rearrangements. In its TCRdb copy, this immuneACCESS table keeps in-frame sequences only and misses some clones. Where compared with another copy, unresolved V genes explain less than half of these, and the others have no known cause. V and J calls and clone size are those listed in that table; D and trimming were worked out from the DNA. The sample has tens of thousands of clones on record, under 95% of them singletons. The ten largest make up just under 4% of the sample.

Trimming removed 4 bases from V and 5 bases from J; the gene matches leave 9 bases unexplained. CDR1 SGHTS and CDR2 YDEGEE are derived from the germline V gene. From cysteine to phenylalanine, the CDR3 is 15 amino acids long. CDR3 DNA only is kept here, 45 bases in frame from base 1. The V and J segments used are TRBV5-8 and TRBJ1-2, with 9 junctional bases fitting TRBD1. This clonotype was sampled from a woman aged 45-59 years in a cohort sampled during active COVID-19. The sequenced sample consisted of peripheral blood. The nucleotide sequence is TGTGCCAGCAGCCCGGGACAGGGATTATGGTATGGCTACACCTTC. Its coded protein is CASSPGQGLWYGYTF.